One and the same sample provided the 25 T cell receptor beta chains below, sequenced in a study of early T cells in non-severe SARS-CoV-2 infection. TCRdb re-derived calls from the 5' RACE reads in MiXCR, one entry per CDR3 protein. This table has 85,000 to 95,000 distinct CDR3 sequences, approximately 15% appearing once. The source was whole blood, collected at baseline. The receptors originated from an adult who was a healthcare worker with PCR-confirmed SARS-CoV-2 infection or an uninfected control (not recorded which).

The rearrangement joins TRBV28 to TRBJ1-5; 7 bases map to TRBD1. The V segment lost 4 bases and the J segment 4 bases; nucleotides outside the gene matches: 4. From germline, CDR1 is MDHEN and CDR2 SYDVKM. CDR3 length equals 14 residues. The CDR3 DNA follows: TGTGCCAGCAGTTCCTGGACAGGTAATCAGCCCCAGCATTTT. Its protein product is CASSSWTGNQPQHF.

This clonotype turned up a few times. The chain carries TRBV4-1 and TRBJ1-2, with 10 bases that match TRBD1. In germline, CDR1 is MGHRA, CDR2 YSYEKL. Trimming took 3 bases from V and 6 from J; bases not matched to a gene: 7. The length of the CDR3 is 15 residues. CDR3 bases: TGCGCCAGCAGCCATCTTAAGGACAGGGGGAATGGCTACACCTTC. It codes for CASSHLKDRGNGYTF.

This clonotype has more than one count but fewer than ten. This chain links TRBV4-3 with TRBJ2-1, with 11 bases matching TRBD1. Unmatched junction bases numbered 4, after V lost 0 bases and J lost 0 bases. CDR1 and CDR2 from the germline V gene are LGHNA and YSLEER. The CDR3 contains 18 residues. CDR3 sequence (DNA): TGCGCCAGCAGCCAAGAAGGGACAGGGGGTTTCTCCTACAATGAGCAGTTCTTC. The encoded protein is CASSQEGTGGFSYNEQFF.

This clonotype was seen more than once but under ten times. The rearrangement joins TRBV20-1 to TRBJ2-7; D not resolved. CDR1 and CDR2 from the germline V gene are DFQATT and SNEGSKA (reference sequence). V was cut by 6 bases and J by 7 bases, with 16 bases left in between. This CDR3 has 12 residues. Here the CDR3 DNA reads TGCAGTGCCCACCACCCCTCTGTAGAGCAGTACTTC. Amino acid sequence: CSAHHPSVEQYF.

The chain has TRBV18 and TRBJ2-5; TRBD2 agrees at 9 bases. The CDR3 covers 14 residues. Germline V gene data show CDR1 as KGHSH and CDR2 as LQKENI. Germline trimming cut 4 bases from V and 2 bases from J; bases unmatched to any gene: 2. CDR3 nucleotide sequence: TGTGCCAGCTCACGACTAGCGGTACAAGAGACCCAGTACTTC. As protein: CASSRLAVQETQYF.

This clonotype has a handful of counts. The chain combines TRBV28 with TRBJ1-6, with TRBD1 matching 9 bases. The CDR3 extends over 15 amino acids. V trimming: 5 bases; J trimming: 5 bases; junction bases outside the gene matches: 4. The germline V gene has CDR1 MDHEN and CDR2 SYDVKM. CDR3 bases: TGTGCCAGCAGTGTCCGGGACAGGGATAATTCACCCCTCCACTTT. This codes for CASSVRDRDNSPLHF.

Many counts were recorded for this clonotype. V usage is TRBV29-1 and J usage is TRBJ2-5; TRBD1 agrees at 8 bases. The CDR3 consists of 14 residues. With 0 bases clipped from V and 6 bases from J, the junction kept 6 bases outside the gene matches. Looked up from germline, CDR1 is SQVTM and CDR2 is ANQGSEA. The CDR3 sequence: CSVEDPTGGKTQYF. The CDR3 DNA sequence: TGCAGCGTTGAAGACCCCACAGGGGGGAAGACCCAGTACTTC.

This clonotype was picked up a small number of times. The gene calls are TRBV5-1 and TRBJ2-5; D possibly matches TRBD1 or TRBD2 (5 bases each). V dropped 4 bases and J dropped 5 bases, with 9 bases sitting between them. This CDR3 has 12 residues. Germline V gene lookup returns CDR1 SGHRS and CDR2 YFSETQ. As DNA, the CDR3 is TGCGCCAGCAGCCGGGACGGGGAGACCCAGTACTTC. It specifies CASSRDGETQYF.

This clonotype was observed a handful of times. V is TRBV11-2 and J is TRBJ2-7, with D hard to call. V was pared by 0 bases and J by 2 bases, with 11 bases between. The CDR3 loop spans 15 amino acids. The V gene's germline CDR1 is SGHAT and CDR2 FQNNGV. This CDR3 reads CASSLDLGATYEQYF. CDR3 DNA sequence: TGTGCCAGCAGCTTAGATCTAGGCGCAACCTACGAGCAGTACTTC.

Details on this clonotype: The junction differs from germline at one of its ends, possibly a read error. V is TRBV11-2 and J is TRBJ2-7; the D is unclear. Germline CDR1 SGHAT, CDR2 FQNNGV. The CDR3 spans 13 residues. The CDR3 here is CASSLEPSYEQDF. The CDR3, as DNA: TGTGCCAGCAGCTTAGAGCCATCCTACGAGCAGGACTTC.

This clonotype was seen at least ten times. The genes are TRBV20-1 and TRBJ2-1; D is undetermined. In germline, CDR1 is DFQATT, CDR2 SNEGSKA (reference sequence). With 6 bases removed from V and 6 bases from J, the gap between germline ends came to 18 bases. CDR3 length equals 14 residues. CDR3 DNA: TGCAGTGCGGGTGGCACGCCCGCCGGCAATGAGCAGTTCTTC. This gives the protein CSAGGTPAGNEQFF.

There are a few counts of this clonotype. This chain links TRBV7-2 with TRBJ1-1, with unresolved D. V gave up 5 bases and J gave up 0 bases, with 10 bases separating them. Germline CDR1 and CDR2: SGHTA and FQGNSA. This CDR3 is built from 14 residues. CDR3 coding DNA: TGTGCCAGCAGCACCCGGACGGTGAACACTGAAGCTTTCTTT. Translating gives CASSTRTVNTEAFF.

This clonotype has just a few counts. The chain uses TRBV11-2 and TRBJ2-7, with 8 positions matching TRBD1. In germline, CDR1 is SGHAT, CDR2 FQNNGV. The CDR3 spans 16 residues. With 3 bases clipped from V and 3 bases from J, the junction kept 10 bases outside the gene matches. CDR3 sequence (DNA): TGTGCCAGCAGCTTTGTTTCCCGGACAGGGATCTACGAGCAGTACTTC. This codes for CASSFVSRTGIYEQYF. Complete variable domain (other parts from reference TRBV11-2 and TRBJ2-7): EAGVAQSPRYKIIEKRQSVAFWCNPISGHATLYWYQQILGQGPKLLIQFQNNGVVDDSQLPKDRFSAERLKGVDSTLKIQPAKLEDSAVYLCASSFVSRTGIYEQYFGPGTRLTVT.

This clonotype was recorded at least ten times. V is TRBV11-2 and J is TRBJ2-7; no definite D call. Germline V lookup: CDR1 SGHAT, CDR2 FQNNGV. The V gene lost 8 bases and the J gene lost 4 bases, with 9 bases spanning the gap. The CDR3 runs 11 residues. CDR3 coding DNA: TGTGCCAGCTCCGGGCGGTACGAGCAGTACTTC. The encoded protein is CASSGRYEQYF.

This clonotype appeared many times. The chain has TRBV7-8 and TRBJ2-3, with 8 bases identical to TRBD2. V trimming: 1 base; J trimming: 3 bases; junction bases outside the gene matches: 9. Germline V gives CDR1 SGHVS, CDR2 FQNEAQ. The CDR3 runs 17 residues. In DNA form, the CDR3 reads TGTGCCAGCAGCTTAGTCGGGGGAGCTAGCGGGACAGATACGCAGTATTTT. This translates into CASSLVGGASGTDTQYF.

This clonotype was detected ten times or more. This sequence joins TRBV2 and TRBJ2-7; D gene unclear. This CDR3 has 13 residues. Germline lookup yields CDR1 SNHLY and CDR2 FYNNEI. V was shortened by 4 bases and J by 2 bases, with 9 bases between the two germline ends. This chain's CDR3 is CASSGTTTYEQYF. CDR3 bases: TGTGCCAGCAGTGGGACCACGACCTACGAGCAGTACTTC.

This clonotype has a handful of counts. The chain has TRBV12-3 or TRBV12-4 and TRBJ2-7; 11 bases are a match to TRBD2. The CDR3 extends over 14 amino acids. V dropped 6 bases and J dropped 6; count of bases not matched to a gene: 7. The CDR3 sequence is CASRRGLAGVEQYF. CDR3 DNA: TGTGCCAGCAGGCGCGGACTAGCGGGCGTCGAGCAGTACTTC.

The genes are TRBV12-3 or TRBV12-4 and TRBJ2-3, with D hard to call. Trimming took 6 bases from V and 11 from J, leaving 12 bases between them. The CDR3 loop spans 11 amino acids. This CDR3 reads CASSTRSWQYF. In DNA, the CDR3 is TGTGCCAGCAGCACCCGTTCGTGGCAGTATTTT.

This clonotype appeared a few times. The chain recombines TRBV6-2 or TRBV6-3 with TRBJ1-1; D uncertain. Germline values: CDR1 MNHEY, CDR2 SVGEGT. Between the trimmed V and J ends, which lost 2 bases and 1 base, there was a span of 11 bases. The CDR3 contains 15 residues. The CDR3 is CASSYRMGWNTEAFF. CDR3 DNA: TGTGCCAGCAGTTACCGGATGGGCTGGAACACTGAAGCTTTCTTT.

The rearrangement links TRBV18 to TRBJ2-3; D not resolved. The germline gives CDR1 KGHSH, CDR2 LQKENI. Trimming took 2 bases from V and 5 from J, leaving 8 bases between them. The CDR3 extends over 13 amino acids. The CDR3 loop reads CASSPSVRDTQYF. CDR3 sequence (DNA): TGTGCCAGCTCACCATCAGTTAGAGATACGCAGTATTTT.

This clonotype appeared many times. The V call is TRBV7-9, the J call TRBJ2-1; 7 bases are a match to TRBD2. From germline, CDR1 is SEHNR and CDR2 FQNEAQ (reference sequence). The CDR3 has 12 residues. Trimming removed 4 bases from V and 13 bases from J; junction bases left unmatched: 7. The DNA of the CDR3 is TGTGCCAGCAGCTCGTCCGGGGGGAACCAGTTCTTC. As protein: CASSSSGGNQFF.

This clonotype was detected only a few times. The genes are TRBV20-1 and TRBJ2-7, with D possibly being TRBD2 (5 bases). This CDR3 is 15 amino acids long. Germline lookup yields CDR1 DFQATT and CDR2 SNEGSKA (reference sequence). V was clipped by 0 bases and J by 1 base, with 13 bases between them. Here the CDR3 reads CSARDPAGRSYEQYF. CDR3 DNA: TGCAGTGCTAGAGATCCGGCGGGCAGATCCTACGAGCAGTACTTC.

This clonotype was seen a few times. The chain couples TRBV12-3 or TRBV12-4 to TRBJ1-1, with D perhaps matching TRBD1 (5 bases). The CDR3 is 13 amino acids. V lost 6 bases and J 5 bases, leaving 13 bases between the germline ends. CDR3 in amino acids: CASSLTARTEAFF. The DNA for the CDR3 is TGTGCCAGCAGCTTGACAGCCCGGACTGAAGCTTTCTTT.

This clonotype has more than one count but fewer than ten. The chain recombines TRBV30 with TRBJ2-7; 7 bases map to TRBD2. Germline V CDR1 and CDR2: GTSNPN, SVGIG (reference sequence). The V and J ends lost 3 bases and 5 bases, in that order; junction bases with no gene match: 10. This CDR3 region has 14 residues. The DNA for the CDR3 is TGTGCCTGGAGCGGAGGAGCGGGAACCCACGAGCAGTACTTC. Amino acids: CAWSGGAGTHEQYF.

V and J are TRBV30 and TRBJ2-2; 10 nucleotides match TRBD2. There are 14 residues in the CDR3. V was pared by 8 bases and J by 1 base, with 4 bases of the junction left unmatched. The germline CDR1 and CDR2 sequences are GTSNPN and SVGIG (reference sequence). The CDR3 DNA follows: TGTGCCAGCACTAGCGGGGAGAACACCGGGGAGCTGTTTTTT. The encoded protein is CASTSGENTGELFF.